The rows below give T cell receptor beta chains drawn from one sample of a study of T cells in Graves' hyperthyroidism and ophthalmopathy. TCRdb passed the multiplex PCR reads through MiXCR, listing each CDR3 protein once. This sample has 550,000 to 700,000 distinct CDR3 sequences, with roughly 14% found just once. Material: blood. Receptor source: a woman aged 40 to 50 with Graves' ophthalmopathy. Both conserved end residues are part of each CDR3. D genes are given only for firm matches. Size tells how often a clone was seen (once, few, many) or the class of an expanded clone, and some rows leave it out.

CDR3 protein: CSASRGGLETQYF
CDR3 DNA: TGCAGCGCCTCCAGGGGGGGGCTAGAGACCCAGTACTTC
V gene: TRBV29-1
J gene: TRBJ2-5
clone size: many
D gene: -

CDR3 protein: CASRWASGRGEQYF
CDR3 DNA: TGTGCCAGCAGATGGGCTAGCGGGAGAGGCGAGCAGTACTTC
V gene: TRBV5-5
J gene: TRBJ2-7
clone size: -
D gene: TRBD2

CDR3 protein: CASSQPTSGGSAPYEQYF
CDR3 DNA: TGCGCCAGCAGCCAACCCACAAGCGGCGGGAGCGCCCCCTACGAGCAGTACTTC
V gene: TRBV4-1
J gene: TRBJ2-7
clone size: few
D gene: TRBD2

CDR3 protein: CSVDNGYTF
CDR3 DNA: TGCAGCGTTGATAATGGCTACACCTTC
V gene: TRBV29-1
J gene: TRBJ1-2
clone size: many
D gene: -

CDR3 protein: CASSEGPGNTGELFF
CDR3 DNA: TGTGCCAGCAGTGAGGGCCCGGGAAACACCGGGGAGCTGTTTTTT
V gene: TRBV2
J gene: TRBJ2-2
clone size: many
D gene: -

CDR3 protein: CASSRDSLSTDTQYF
CDR3 DNA: TGTGCCAGCAGCCGGGACAGCCTCAGCACAGATACGCAGTATTTT
V gene: TRBV27
J gene: TRBJ2-3
clone size: many
D gene: TRBD1

CDR3 protein: CASSSRIGGTEAFF
CDR3 DNA: TGTGCCAGCAGTTCTCGGATCGGTGGCACTGAAGCTTTCTTT
V gene: TRBV12-3/TRBV12-4
J gene: TRBJ1-1
clone size: many
D gene: -

CDR3 protein: CASSPGWGGTEAFF
CDR3 DNA: TGTGCCAGCAGCCCCGGATGGGGAGGTACTGAAGCTTTCTTT
V gene: TRBV6-5
J gene: TRBJ1-1
clone size: many
D gene: -

CDR3 protein: CSAVQADSNQPQHF
CDR3 DNA: TGCAGCGCTGTACAGGCTGATAGCAATCAGCCCCAGCATTTT
V gene: TRBV29-1
J gene: TRBJ1-5
clone size: many
D gene: -

CDR3 protein: CASSETGRNSPLHF
CDR3 DNA: TGTGCCAGCAGTGAGACAGGGCGGAATTCACCCCTCCACTTT
V gene: TRBV6-1
J gene: TRBJ1-6
clone size: -
D gene: TRBD1

CDR3 protein: CASSPGGEWAAYEQYF
CDR3 DNA: TGTGCCAGCAGCCCTGGGGGAGAGTGGGCAGCCTACGAGCAGTACTTC
V gene: TRBV27
J gene: TRBJ2-7
clone size: many
D gene: -

CDR3 protein: CASSSLITYEQYF
CDR3 DNA: TGTGCCAGCAGTTCCTTAATAACCTACGAGCAGTACTTC
V gene: TRBV12-3/TRBV12-4
J gene: TRBJ2-7
clone size: many
D gene: -

CDR3 protein: CASSPRRGRAQGLETQYF
CDR3 DNA: TGTGCCAGCTCACCACGAAGGGGCAGGGCCCAAGGCCTAGAGACCCAGTACTTC
V gene: TRBV18
J gene: TRBJ2-5
clone size: -
D gene: -

CDR3 protein: CATSDPETQYF
CDR3 DNA: TGTGCCACCAGTGACCCCGAGACCCAGTACTTC
V gene: TRBV24-1
J gene: TRBJ2-5
clone size: many
D gene: -

CDR3 protein: CASRLVEETQYF
CDR3 DNA: TGCGCCAGCAGGCTGGTCGAGGAGACCCAGTACTTC
V gene: TRBV5-1
J gene: TRBJ2-5
clone size: few
D gene: -

CDR3 protein: CASSIYYTYGYTF
CDR3 DNA: TGTGCCAGTAGTATCTACTATACTTATGGCTACACCTTC
V gene: TRBV19
J gene: TRBJ1-2
clone size: many
D gene: -

CDR3 protein: CASSQEGTGGLGGYTF
CDR3 DNA: TGTGCCAGCAGCCAAGAGGGGACAGGGGGCCTAGGTGGCTACACCTTC
V gene: TRBV3-1
J gene: TRBJ1-2
clone size: -
D gene: TRBD1

CDR3 protein: CSVEVWLAGRYEQYF
CDR3 DNA: TGCAGCGTCGAGGTTTGGCTAGCGGGCCGCTACGAGCAGTACTTC
V gene: TRBV29-1
J gene: TRBJ2-7
clone size: -
D gene: TRBD2

CDR3 protein: CASRRTSGEQYF
CDR3 DNA: TGTGCCAGCAGGAGGACTTCAGGCGAGCAGTACTTC
V gene: TRBV12-3/TRBV12-4
J gene: TRBJ2-7
clone size: many
D gene: -

CDR3 protein: CVIKAGTANTGELFF
CDR3 DNA: TGTGTCATCAAAGCGGGGACAGCGAACACCGGGGAGCTGTTTTTT
V gene: TRBV10-3
J gene: TRBJ2-2
clone size: -
D gene: -

CDR3 protein: CASSFVRGAEETQYF
CDR3 DNA: TGTGCCAGCAGCTTTGTAAGGGGCGCCGAAGAGACCCAGTACTTC
V gene: TRBV7-8
J gene: TRBJ2-5
clone size: many
D gene: -

CDR3 protein: CASSIARSDGIQYF
CDR3 DNA: TGTGCCAGTAGTATAGCTCGTAGTGACGGCATTCAGTACTTC
V gene: TRBV19
J gene: TRBJ2-4
clone size: -
D gene: -

CDR3 protein: CASSYSNLDSTYGYTF
CDR3 DNA: TGTGCCAGCAGTTACTCGAACCTGGACTCAACCTATGGCTACACCTTC
V gene: TRBV6-5
J gene: TRBJ1-2
clone size: many
D gene: -

CDR3 protein: CASSIAGGPQTQYF
CDR3 DNA: TGTGCCAGCAGCATAGCGGGAGGGCCCCAGACCCAGTACTTC
V gene: TRBV7-2
J gene: TRBJ2-5
clone size: many
D gene: TRBD2

CDR3 protein: CASSLRGGGGYTF
CDR3 DNA: TGTGCCAGCAGCTTAAGAGGCGGAGGAGGCTACACCTTC
V gene: TRBV11-1
J gene: TRBJ1-2
clone size: many
D gene: -

CDR3 protein: CASSLDWTEAFF
CDR3 DNA: TGTGCCAGCAGTCTAGATTGGACTGAAGCTTTCTTT
V gene: TRBV12-3/TRBV12-4
J gene: TRBJ1-1
clone size: many
D gene: -

CDR3 protein: CASVPRGTQYF
CDR3 DNA: TGTGCCAGCGTCCCCCGGGGGACCCAGTACTTC
V gene: TRBV6-1
J gene: TRBJ2-5
clone size: -
D gene: -

CDR3 protein: CASSYRRSNTEAFF
CDR3 DNA: TGTGCCAGCAGTTACAGGCGATCGAACACTGAAGCTTTCTTT
V gene: TRBV6-2/TRBV6-3
J gene: TRBJ1-1
clone size: many
D gene: -

CDR3 protein: CASSITGVGETQYF
CDR3 DNA: TGTGCCAGCAGCATCACAGGGGTAGGAGAGACCCAGTACTTC
V gene: TRBV11-2
J gene: TRBJ2-5
clone size: many
D gene: TRBD1

CDR3 protein: CASSESGRYQTQYF
CDR3 DNA: TGTGCCAGCAGTGAATCTGGACGCTACCAGACCCAGTACTTC
V gene: TRBV25-1
J gene: TRBJ2-5
clone size: many
D gene: -

CDR3 protein: CASRQQGGNTIYF
CDR3 DNA: TGTGCCAGCAGACAACAGGGGGGAAACACCATATATTTT
V gene: TRBV6-5
J gene: TRBJ1-3
clone size: many
D gene: TRBD1

CDR3 protein: CASSLAGGHRNIQYF
CDR3 DNA: TGCGCCAGCAGCCTAGCGGGAGGGCATAGAAACATTCAGTACTTC
V gene: TRBV4-1
J gene: TRBJ2-4
clone size: few
D gene: TRBD2

CDR3 protein: CASSSLPGGYYEQYF
CDR3 DNA: TGTGCCAGCAGCTCGCTGCCGGGAGGGTACTACGAGCAGTACTTC
V gene: TRBV7-2
J gene: TRBJ2-7
clone size: many
D gene: TRBD2

CDR3 protein: CASSQRGLAGGGETQYF
CDR3 DNA: TGCGCCAGCAGCCAGAGGGGACTAGCGGGAGGGGGGGAGACCCAGTACTTC
V gene: TRBV4-1
J gene: TRBJ2-5
clone size: many
D gene: TRBD2

CDR3 protein: CASSQDFTPLNYGYTF
CDR3 DNA: TGTGCCAGCAGCCAAGATTTCACACCGTTAAACTATGGCTACACCTTC
V gene: TRBV3-1
J gene: TRBJ1-2
clone size: many
D gene: -

CDR3 protein: CASPPQGQETQYF
CDR3 DNA: TGTGCCAGCCCACCTCAGGGACAAGAGACCCAGTACTTC
V gene: TRBV19
J gene: TRBJ2-5
clone size: -
D gene: -

CDR3 protein: CASSLIGGFHGRGTDTQYF
CDR3 DNA: TGTGCCAGCAGCTTAATCGGCGGGTTTCATGGGAGAGGCACAGATACGCAGTATTTT
V gene: TRBV5-6
J gene: TRBJ2-3
clone size: few
D gene: -

CDR3 protein: CASTLDRGETQYF
CDR3 DNA: TGTGCCAGCACCCTTGACAGGGGGGAGACCCAGTACTTC
V gene: TRBV28
J gene: TRBJ2-5
clone size: many
D gene: TRBD1

CDR3 protein: CSARVARNTEAFF
CDR3 DNA: TGCAGTGCTAGAGTAGCCCGGAACACTGAAGCTTTCTTT
V gene: TRBV20-1
J gene: TRBJ1-1
clone size: -
D gene: -

CDR3 protein: CASSPSNLGWETQYF
CDR3 DNA: TGTGCCAGCAGCCCCTCTAATCTGGGATGGGAGACCCAGTACTTC
V gene: TRBV7-2
J gene: TRBJ2-5
clone size: many
D gene: -

CDR3 protein: CASSVAGRDQETQYF
CDR3 DNA: TGTGCCAGCAGTGTGGCGGGTCGGGACCAAGAGACCCAGTACTTC
V gene: TRBV25-1
J gene: TRBJ2-5
clone size: many
D gene: -